This T cell receptor beta chain stems from a study of shared clonotypes between healthy human individuals. This clone occurred a few times. In the original processing: ImmunoSEQ only sent back junction sequences with no quality scores, so filtering was done differently. Clones were sequenced by immunoSEQ multiplex PCR, and TCRdb holds only the in-frame ones, with some missing. Clonal size and the V and J genes are those of that table, whereas D and trimming came from the DNA. The repertoire holds around 700,000 clones, with 72% as singletons. The sequence was obtained from a woman aged 25-40 years in good health. The sequencing sample was made of memory CD4+ T cells sorted from blood. Subset meaning: CD45RA-negative fraction.

CDR3 in DNA: TGTGCCAGCAGTTACTTTAGTGGTGTCGCCTACGAGCAGTACTTC. Its translation: CASSYFSGVAYEQYF. The chain recombines TRBV6-5 with TRBJ2-7; D gene ambiguous. V dropped 1 base and J dropped 2 bases, with 12 bases sitting between them. This CDR3 is 15 amino acids long. The germline V gene encodes CDR1 MNHEY and CDR2 SVGAGI.